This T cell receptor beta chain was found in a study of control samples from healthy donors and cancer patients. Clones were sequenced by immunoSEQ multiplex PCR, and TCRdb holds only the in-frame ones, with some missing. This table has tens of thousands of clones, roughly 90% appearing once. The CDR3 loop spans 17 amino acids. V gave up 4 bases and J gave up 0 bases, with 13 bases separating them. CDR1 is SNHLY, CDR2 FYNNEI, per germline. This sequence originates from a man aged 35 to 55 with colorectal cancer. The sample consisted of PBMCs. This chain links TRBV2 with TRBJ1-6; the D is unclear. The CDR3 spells CASSVSSFNSYNSPLHF. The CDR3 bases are TGTGCCAGCAGTGTTAGCAGTTTCAACTCCTATAATTCACCCCTCCACTTT.